This T cell receptor beta chain was captured in a study of a mutant IDH1 vaccine in newly diagnosed glioma. Study in general: The treated population exhibited a male proportion of roughly 60%, a female proportion of 37.5%, and a mean age of 40.4 years. Before enrollment, the patients had been treated with radiotherapy alone, temozolomide alone, or both together. Most of them had received both.

TCRdb's table, derived via immunoSEQ multiplex PCR, lists solely in-frame clones and lacks some. The table includes some 56,000 clones, 75% to 95% detected once. Study-level results: Pseudoprogression apparently tracked independently of changes in top peripheral T cell clonotypes. It was approximately 93% of patients that developed vaccine-induced immune responses.

This clone was recorded once. Its antigen is currently unknown. The germline CDR1 and CDR2 sequences are SQVTM and ANQGSEA. V shed 7 bases and J 4 bases; nucleotides not matched to a gene: 6. CDR3 length: 12 amino acids. Time point noted: baseline, week 1 (first vaccination visit). This sample's treatment: pre-vaccination baseline after standard-of-care therapy. The source is a man in his fifties or sixties with glioma. The specimen was PBMCs, collected from a glioma patient treated with radiotherapy, temozolomide or both. This chain links TRBV29-1 with TRBJ1-1; TRBD1 agrees at 7 bases. The CDR3 DNA reads as TGCAGCGCCGACAGGGAAAGCACTGAAGCTTTCTTT. Its translation: CSADRESTEAFF.